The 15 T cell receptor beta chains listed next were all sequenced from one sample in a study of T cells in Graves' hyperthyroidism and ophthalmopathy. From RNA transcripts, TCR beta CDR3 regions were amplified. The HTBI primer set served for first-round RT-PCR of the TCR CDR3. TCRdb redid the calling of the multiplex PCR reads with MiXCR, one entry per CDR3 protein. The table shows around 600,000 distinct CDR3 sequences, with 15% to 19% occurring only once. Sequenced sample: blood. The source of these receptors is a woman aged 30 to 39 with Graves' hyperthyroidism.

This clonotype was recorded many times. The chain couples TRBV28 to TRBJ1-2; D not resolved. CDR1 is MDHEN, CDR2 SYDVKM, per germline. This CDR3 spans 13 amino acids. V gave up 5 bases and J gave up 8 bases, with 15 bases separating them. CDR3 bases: TGTGCCAGCAGTGGAGCAGGTTTACGAGGCTACACCTTC. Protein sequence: CASSGAGLRGYTF.

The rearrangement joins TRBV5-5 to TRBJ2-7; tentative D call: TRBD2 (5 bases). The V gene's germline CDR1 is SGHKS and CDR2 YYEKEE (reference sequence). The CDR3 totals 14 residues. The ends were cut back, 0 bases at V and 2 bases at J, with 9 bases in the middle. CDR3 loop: CASSLVPGTYEQYF. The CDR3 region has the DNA TGTGCCAGCAGCTTGGTCCCGGGAACCTACGAGCAGTACTTC.

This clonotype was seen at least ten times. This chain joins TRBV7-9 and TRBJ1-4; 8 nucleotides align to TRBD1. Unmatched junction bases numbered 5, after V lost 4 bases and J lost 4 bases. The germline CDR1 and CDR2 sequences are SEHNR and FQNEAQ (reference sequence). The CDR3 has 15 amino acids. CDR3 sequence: CASSSGGWGNEKLFF. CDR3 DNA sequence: TGTGCCAGCAGCTCAGGGGGCTGGGGTAATGAAAAACTGTTTTTT.

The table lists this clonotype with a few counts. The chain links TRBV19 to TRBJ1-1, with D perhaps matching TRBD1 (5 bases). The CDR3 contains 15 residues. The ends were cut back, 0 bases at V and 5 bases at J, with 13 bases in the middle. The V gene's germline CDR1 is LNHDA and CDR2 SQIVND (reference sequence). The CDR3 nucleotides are TGTGCCAGTAGTATAGATCCGGGGTCAGGGACTGAAGCTTTCTTT. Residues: CASSIDPGSGTEAFF.

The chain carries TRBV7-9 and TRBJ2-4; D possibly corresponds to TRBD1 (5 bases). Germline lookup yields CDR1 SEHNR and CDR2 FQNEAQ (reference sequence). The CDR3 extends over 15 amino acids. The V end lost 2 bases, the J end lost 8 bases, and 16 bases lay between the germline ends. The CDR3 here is CASSLLPGQVDIQYF. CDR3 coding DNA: TGTGCCAGCAGCTTATTACCAGGGCAGGTCGACATTCAGTACTTC.

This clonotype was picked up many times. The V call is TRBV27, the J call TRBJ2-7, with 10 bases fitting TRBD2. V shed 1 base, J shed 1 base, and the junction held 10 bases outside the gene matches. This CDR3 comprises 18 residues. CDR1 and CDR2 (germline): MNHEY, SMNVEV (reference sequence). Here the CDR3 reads CASSLFGAGGPLSYEQYF. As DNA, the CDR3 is TGTGCCAGCAGTTTATTCGGAGCGGGAGGGCCGTTGTCCTACGAGCAGTACTTC.

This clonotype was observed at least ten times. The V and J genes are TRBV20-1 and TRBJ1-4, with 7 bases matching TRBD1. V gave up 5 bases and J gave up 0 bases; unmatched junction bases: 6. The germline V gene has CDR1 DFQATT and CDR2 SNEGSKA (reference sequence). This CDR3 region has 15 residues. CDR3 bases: TGCAGTGCTTCTCCCCAGGGGGCAACTAATGAAAAACTGTTTTTT. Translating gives CSASPQGATNEKLFF.

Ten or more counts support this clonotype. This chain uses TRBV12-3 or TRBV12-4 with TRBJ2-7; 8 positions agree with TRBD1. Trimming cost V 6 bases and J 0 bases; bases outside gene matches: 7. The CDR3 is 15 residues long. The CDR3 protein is CASRPAGTGSYEQYF. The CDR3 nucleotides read TGTGCCAGCAGACCTGCCGGGACAGGCTCCTACGAGCAGTACTTC.

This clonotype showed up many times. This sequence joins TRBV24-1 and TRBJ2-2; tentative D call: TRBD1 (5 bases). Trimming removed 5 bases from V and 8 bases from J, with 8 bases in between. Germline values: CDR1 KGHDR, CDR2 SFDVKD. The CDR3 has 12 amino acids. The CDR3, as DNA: TGTGCCACCAGTGTTCAGGGAGGGGAGCTGTTTTTT. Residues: CATSVQGGELFF.

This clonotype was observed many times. This CDR3 is CAWSVPGTQQYF. The CDR3, as DNA: TGTGCCTGGAGTGTACCGGGCACCCAGCAGTACTTC. The rearrangement uses TRBV30 and TRBJ2-7, with no clear D. Trimming pared 0 bases from V and 8 bases from J, leaving 11 bases between. The CDR3 length is 12 residues. CDR1 GTSNPN and CDR2 SVGIG come from the germline V gene (reference sequence).

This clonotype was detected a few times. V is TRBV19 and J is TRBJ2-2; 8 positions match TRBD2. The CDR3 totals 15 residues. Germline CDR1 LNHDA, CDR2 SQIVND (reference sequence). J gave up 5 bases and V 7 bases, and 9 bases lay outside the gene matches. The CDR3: CASTRAAGGTGELFF. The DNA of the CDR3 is TGTGCCAGTACAAGGGCTGCGGGAGGAACCGGGGAGCTGTTTTTT. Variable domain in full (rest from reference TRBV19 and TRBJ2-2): DGGITQSPKYLFRKEGQNVTLSCEQNLNHDAMYWYRQDPGQGLRLIYYSQIVNDFQKGDIAEGYSVSREKKESFPLTVTSAQKNPTAFYLCASTRAAGGTGELFFGEGSRLTVL.

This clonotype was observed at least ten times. CDR3: CSARGQGSYGYTF. In DNA, the CDR3 is TGCAGTGCTAGAGGCCAGGGCAGCTATGGCTACACCTTC. The rearrangement joins TRBV20-1 to TRBJ1-2, with a possible D match to TRBD1 (5 bases). Germline V gives CDR1 DFQATT, CDR2 SNEGSKA (reference sequence). The CDR3 runs to 13 residues. V lost 1 base, J lost 4 bases, and 10 bases lay in between.

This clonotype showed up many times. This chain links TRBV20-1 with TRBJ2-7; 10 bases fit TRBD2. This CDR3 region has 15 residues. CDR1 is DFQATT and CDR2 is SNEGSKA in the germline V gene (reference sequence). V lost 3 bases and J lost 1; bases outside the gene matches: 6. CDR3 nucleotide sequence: TGCAGTGCTAGGTTAGCGGGAGGTACATCCTACGAGCAGTACTTC. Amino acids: CSARLAGGTSYEQYF.

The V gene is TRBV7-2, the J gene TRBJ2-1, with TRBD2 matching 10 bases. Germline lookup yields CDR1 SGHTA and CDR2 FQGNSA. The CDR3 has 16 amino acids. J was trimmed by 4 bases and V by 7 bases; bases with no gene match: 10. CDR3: CASNFRLAGAYNEQFF. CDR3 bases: TGTGCCAGCAACTTTCGGCTAGCGGGAGCGTACAATGAGCAGTTCTTC. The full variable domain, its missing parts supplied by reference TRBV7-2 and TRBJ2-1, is GAGVSQSPSNKVTEKGKDVELRCDPISGHTALYWYRQSLGQGLEFLIYFQGNSAPDKSGLPSDRFSAERTGGSVSTLTIQRTQQEDSAVYLCASNFRLAGAYNEQFFGPGTRLTVL.

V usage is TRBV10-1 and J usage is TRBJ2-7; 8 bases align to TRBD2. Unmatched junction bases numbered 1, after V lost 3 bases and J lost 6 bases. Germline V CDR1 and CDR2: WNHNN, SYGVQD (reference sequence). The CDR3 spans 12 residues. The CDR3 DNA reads TGCGCCAGCAGTGATCGGGAGGGCGAGCAGTACTTC. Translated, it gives CASSDREGEQYF.